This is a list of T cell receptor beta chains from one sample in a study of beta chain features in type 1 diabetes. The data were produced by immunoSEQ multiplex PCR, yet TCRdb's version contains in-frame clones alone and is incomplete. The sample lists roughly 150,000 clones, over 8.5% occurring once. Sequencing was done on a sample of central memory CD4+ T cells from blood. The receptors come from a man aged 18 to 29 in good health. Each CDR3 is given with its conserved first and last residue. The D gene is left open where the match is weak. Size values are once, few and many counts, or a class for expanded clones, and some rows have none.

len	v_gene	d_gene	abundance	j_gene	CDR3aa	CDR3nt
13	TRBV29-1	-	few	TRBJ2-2	CSVAPGNTGELFF	TGCAGCGTTGCACCAGGGAACACCGGGGAGCTGTTTTTT
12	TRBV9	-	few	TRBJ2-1	CASSVKDNEQFF	TGTGCCAGCAGCGTAAAAGACAATGAGCAGTTCTTC
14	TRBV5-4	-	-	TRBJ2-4	CASSFHGAKNIQYF	TGTGCCAGCAGCTTCCACGGAGCCAAAAACATTCAGTACTTC
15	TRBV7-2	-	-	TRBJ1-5	CASSLGRNSNQPQHF	TGTGCCAGCAGCTTAGGCAGGAATAGCAATCAGCCCCAGCATTTT
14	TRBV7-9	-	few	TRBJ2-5	CASSLFGGGETQYF	TGTGCCAGCAGCTTATTCGGGGGCGGAGAGACCCAGTACTTC
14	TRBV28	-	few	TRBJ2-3	CASSKGGSTDTQYF	TGTGCCAGCAGCAAGGGGGGCAGCACAGATACGCAGTATTTT
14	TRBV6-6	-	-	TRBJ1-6	CASSDRWANSPLHF	TGTGCCAGCAGTGACCGTTGGGCCAATTCACCCCTCCACTTT
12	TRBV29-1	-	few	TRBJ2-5	CSALVGRGTQYF	TGCAGCGCCCTGGTAGGACGTGGGACCCAGTACTTC
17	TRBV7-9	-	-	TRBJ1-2	CASTPQSAGNTNYGYTF	TGTGCCAGCACCCCCCAGAGCGCCGGGAATACTAACTATGGCTACACCTTC
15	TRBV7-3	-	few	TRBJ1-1	CASSSTPDSYTEAFF	TGTGCCAGCAGCTCCACGCCGGACAGTTACACTGAAGCTTTCTTT
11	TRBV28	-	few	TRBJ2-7	CASSTREEQYF	TGTGCCAGCAGTACAAGGGAAGAGCAGTACTTC
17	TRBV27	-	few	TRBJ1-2	CASSSDRIGQSSHGYTF	TGTGCCAGCAGTTCAGACCGAATCGGACAGTCTTCCCATGGCTACACCTTC
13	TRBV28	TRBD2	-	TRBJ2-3	CASSLPSGRAGYF	TGTGCCAGCAGTTTACCGTCCGGGAGGGCGGGGTATTTT
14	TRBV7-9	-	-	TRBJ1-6	CASSHEGAVSPLHF	TGTGCCAGCAGCCACGAGGGAGCGGTGTCACCCCTCCACTTT
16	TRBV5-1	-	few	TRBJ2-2	CASSSYAGPNTGELFF	TGCGCCAGCAGCTCCTATGCGGGGCCGAACACCGGGGAGCTGTTTTTT
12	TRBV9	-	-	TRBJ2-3	CASSVGTDTQYF	TGTGCCAGCAGCGTAGGGACGGATACGCAGTATTTT
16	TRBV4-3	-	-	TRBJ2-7	CASSLEPGTHFNEQYF	TGCGCCAGCAGCCTTGAGCCCGGGACTCATTTTAACGAGCAGTACTTC
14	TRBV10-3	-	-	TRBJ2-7	CATAGGGSGLEQYF	TGTGCCACCGCTGGGGGAGGAAGCGGTCTCGAGCAGTACTTC
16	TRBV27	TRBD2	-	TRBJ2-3	CASSPRLAGGTDTQYF	TGTGCCAGCAGTCCACGACTAGCGGGGGGCACAGATACGCAGTATTTT
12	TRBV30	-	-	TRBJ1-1	CAWSLGGAEAFF	TGTGCCTGGAGCTTGGGAGGGGCGGAGGCTTTCTTT
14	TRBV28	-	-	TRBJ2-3	CASYSGGRPDTQYF	TGTGCCAGCTATTCGGGCGGTCGGCCAGATACGCAGTATTTT
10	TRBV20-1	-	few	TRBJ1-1	CSASATEAFF	TGCAGTGCTAGCGCGACTGAAGCTTTCTTT
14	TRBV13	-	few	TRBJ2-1	CASSSGGRDNEQFF	TGTGCCAGCAGCTCAGGCGGGCGCGACAATGAGCAGTTCTTC
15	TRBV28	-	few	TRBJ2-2	CASRRTAANTGELFF	TGTGCCAGCCGGAGGACAGCCGCGAACACCGGGGAGCTGTTTTTT
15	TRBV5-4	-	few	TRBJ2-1	CASSFPSGRGNEQFF	TGTGCCAGCAGCTTCCCCAGCGGAAGGGGCAATGAGCAGTTCTTC
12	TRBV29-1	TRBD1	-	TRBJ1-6	CSAGTGDSPLHF	TGCAGCGCCGGGACAGGGGATTCACCCCTCCACTTT
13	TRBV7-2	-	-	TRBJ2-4	CASREGGENIQYF	TGTGCCAGCAGAGAGGGGGGCGAAAACATTCAGTACTTC
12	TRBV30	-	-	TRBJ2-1	CAWSHSGNEQFF	TGTGCCTGGAGTCACTCGGGGAATGAGCAGTTCTTC
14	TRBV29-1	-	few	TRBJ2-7	CSVDSGASQYEQYF	TGCAGCGTTGATTCCGGGGCCTCCCAATACGAGCAGTACTTC
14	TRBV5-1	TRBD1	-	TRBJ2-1	CASSLGDSYNEQFF	TGCGCCAGCAGCTTAGGGGACAGCTACAATGAGCAGTTCTTC
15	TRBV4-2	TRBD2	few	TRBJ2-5	CASSQRAGSQETQYF	TGTGCCAGCAGCCAAAGAGCGGGGAGTCAAGAGACCCAGTACTTC
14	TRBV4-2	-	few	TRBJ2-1	CASSHNLAASEQFF	TGTGCCAGCAGCCATAATTTGGCAGCAAGCGAGCAGTTCTTC
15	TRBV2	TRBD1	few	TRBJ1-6	CASSELGQYNSPLHF	TGTGCCAGCAGTGAACTGGGACAGTATAATTCACCCCTCCACTTT
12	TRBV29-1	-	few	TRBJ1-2	CSVDVGRGGYTF	TGCAGCGTTGACGTAGGGCGCGGGGGCTACACCTTC
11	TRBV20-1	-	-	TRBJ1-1	CSASGGREAFF	TGCAGTGCTAGCGGAGGGAGGGAAGCTTTCTTT
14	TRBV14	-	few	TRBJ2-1	CASSSLGGSDEQFF	TGTGCCAGCAGCTCCCTAGGGGGTAGCGATGAGCAGTTCTTC
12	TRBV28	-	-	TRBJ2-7	CASSLSQYEQYF	TGTGCCAGCAGTTTATCCCAGTACGAGCAGTACTTC
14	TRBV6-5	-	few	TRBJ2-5	CASSPRDFQETQYF	TGTGCCAGCAGTCCCCGGGACTTTCAAGAGACCCAGTACTTC
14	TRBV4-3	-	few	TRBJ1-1	CASSQELRNTEAFF	TGCGCCAGCAGCCAAGAACTGCGGAACACTGAAGCTTTCTTT
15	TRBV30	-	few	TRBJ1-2	CAWSVSSRALYGYTF	TGTGCCTGGAGTGTAAGCTCCAGGGCACTATATGGCTACACCTTC
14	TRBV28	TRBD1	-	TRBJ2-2	CASRISGGTGELFF	TGTGCCAGCAGAATATCAGGGGGCACCGGGGAGCTGTTTTTT
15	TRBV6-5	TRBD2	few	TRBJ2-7	CASSLAGGSSYEQYF	TGTGCCAGCAGTCTAGCGGGAGGGAGCTCCTACGAGCAGTACTTC
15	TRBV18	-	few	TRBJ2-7	CASSPFGGSTYEQYF	TGTGCCAGCTCACCCTTTGGCGGCAGCACCTACGAGCAGTACTTC
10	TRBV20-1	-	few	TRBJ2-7	CSAGEYEQYF	TGCAGCGCAGGGGAGTACGAGCAGTACTTC
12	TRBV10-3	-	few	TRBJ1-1	CAISDSGTEAFF	TGTGCCATCAGTGACTCGGGCACTGAAGCTTTCTTT
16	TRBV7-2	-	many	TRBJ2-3	CASSLVWRERTDTQYF	TGTGCCAGCAGCTTAGTTTGGCGGGAACGCACAGATACGCAGTATTTT
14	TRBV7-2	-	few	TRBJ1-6	CASSPSSYNSPLHF	TGTGCCAGCAGCCCGAGCTCCTATAATTCACCCCTCCACTTT
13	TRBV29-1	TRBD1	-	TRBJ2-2	CSASTGTAGELFF	TGCAGCGCCTCGACAGGGACAGCCGGGGAGCTGTTTTTT
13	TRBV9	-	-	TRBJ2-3	CASSVAVSDTQYF	TGTGCCAGCAGCGTAGCTGTCTCGGATACGCAGTATTTT
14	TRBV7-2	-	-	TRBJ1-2	CASSPQGLGGGYTF	TGTGCCAGCAGCCCACAGGGCCTCGGGGGTGGCTACACCTTC
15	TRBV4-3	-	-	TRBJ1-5	CASSQEYEANQPQHF	TGCGCCAGCAGCCAAGAGTATGAGGCCAATCAGCCCCAGCATTTT
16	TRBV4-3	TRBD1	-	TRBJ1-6	CASSQEGTGVNLNLHF	TGCGCCAGCAGCCAAGAAGGGACAGGGGTCAACCTAAACCTCCACTTT
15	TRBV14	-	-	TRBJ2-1	CASSQDLPAYNEQFF	TGTGCCAGCAGCCAAGATCTTCCAGCGTACAATGAGCAGTTCTTC
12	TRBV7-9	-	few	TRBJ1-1	CASSPLYTEAFF	TGTGCCAGCAGTCCCTTATACACTGAAGCTTTCTTT